Sequencing of this T cell receptor beta chain was carried out in a study of control samples from healthy donors and cancer patients. The CDR3 runs to 16 residues. The ends were cut back, 4 bases at V and 2 bases at J, with 15 bases in the middle. Looked up from germline, CDR1 is SGHVS and CDR2 is FQNEAQ. Clones were read by immunoSEQ multiplex PCR, and TCRdb kept only the in-frame ones, dropping some. The repertoire consists of fewer than 30,000 clones, with approximately 85% occurring once and the leading ten covering around 6.7%. The chain employs TRBV7-8 and TRBJ1-3; no reliable D call. The material sequenced was PBMCs. This TCR was recovered from a woman in her sixties or seventies with head and neck cancer. This chain's CDR3 is CASSSRREVPGNTIYF. Here the CDR3 DNA reads TGTGCCAGCAGCTCCCGACGAGAGGTACCTGGAAACACCATATATTTT.